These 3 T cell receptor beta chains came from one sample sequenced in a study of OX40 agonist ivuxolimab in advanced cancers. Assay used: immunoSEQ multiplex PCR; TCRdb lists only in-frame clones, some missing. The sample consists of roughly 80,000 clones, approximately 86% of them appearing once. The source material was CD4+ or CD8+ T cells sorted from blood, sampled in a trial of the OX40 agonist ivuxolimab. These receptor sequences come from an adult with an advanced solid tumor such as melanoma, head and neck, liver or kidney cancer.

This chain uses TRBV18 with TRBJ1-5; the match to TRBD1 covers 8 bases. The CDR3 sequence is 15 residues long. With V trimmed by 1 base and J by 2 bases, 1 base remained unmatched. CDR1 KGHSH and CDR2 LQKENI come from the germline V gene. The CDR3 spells CASSPQQGGNQPQHF. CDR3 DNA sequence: TGTGCCAGCTCACCACAACAGGGGGGCAATCAGCCCCAGCATTTT.

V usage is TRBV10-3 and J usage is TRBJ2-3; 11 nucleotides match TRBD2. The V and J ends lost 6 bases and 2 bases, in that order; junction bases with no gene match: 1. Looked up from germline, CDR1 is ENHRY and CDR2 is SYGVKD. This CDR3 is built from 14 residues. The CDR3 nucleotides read TGTGCCATCAGGACTAGCGGGGCCACAGATACGCAGTATTTT. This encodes CAIRTSGATDTQYF.

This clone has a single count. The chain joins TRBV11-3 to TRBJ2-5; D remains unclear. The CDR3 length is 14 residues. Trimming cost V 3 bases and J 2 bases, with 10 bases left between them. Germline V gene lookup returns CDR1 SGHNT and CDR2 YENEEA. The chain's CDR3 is CASSFGGQQETQYF. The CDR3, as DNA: TGTGCCAGCAGCTTCGGCGGTCAGCAAGAGACCCAGTACTTC.